This T cell receptor beta chain stems from a study of shared clonotypes between healthy human individuals. Regarding the study as a whole: Memory subsets generally showed smaller estimated richness than naive subsets did. Depth was large, yet rarefaction showed that sorted-subset sequencing was incomplete. Represented diversity (both genetic and exposure-history) was limited by the small number of donors.

On this clone itself: No antigen is known for it.

In replicate PCRs of sorted subsets, approximately 210 ng DNA, approximately 30,000 T cell genomes, was used. TCRdb keeps only in-frame clones here, not all; method: immunoSEQ multiplex PCR. The top ten hold 11% of the sample, which has around 240,000 clones, just over 65% seen once. From germline, CDR1 is SGHTA and CDR2 FQGTGA. CDR3 length equals 15 residues. Trimming removed 5 bases from V and 4 bases from J; junction bases left unmatched: 7. The sequence came from a man aged 30 to 45 in good health. This chain uses TRBV7-3 with TRBJ2-2; 7 bases line up with TRBD2. Material: memory CD4+ T cells sorted from blood. Subset meaning: CD45RA-negative fraction. The CDR3 region has the DNA TGTGCCAGCAGCCCCGGACTAGATCCCACCGGGGAGCTGTTTTTT. It yields the protein CASSPGLDPTGELFF.